The entry that follows covers one T cell receptor beta chain sequence. The sample belongs to a study of blood T cells in healthy people across ages. V lost 5 bases to trimming and J lost 10 bases, with 10 bases between them. Germline V lookup: CDR1 MNHNY, CDR2 SVGAGI (reference sequence). The CDR3 extends over 11 amino acids. PBMCs numbering at least 7 million were isolated per sample. Through a sample-barcoded 5' primer and a J-beta primer mix, a second PCR was run for 7 to 11 cycles. MiXCR, applied by TCRdb to the 5' RACE reads, yields one record per CDR3 protein. The data contain under 2,000,000 distinct CDR3 sequences, 49% of them seen just once; the ten biggest clones take up roughly 2%.

The chain has TRBV6-6 and TRBJ2-3; D not certain. The sequenced material came from blood. The source is a woman aged 40-49 years in good health. The CDR3 loop reads CASSPTEPQYF. CDR3 nucleotides: TGTGCCAGCAGTCCTACAGAACCGCAGTATTTT.